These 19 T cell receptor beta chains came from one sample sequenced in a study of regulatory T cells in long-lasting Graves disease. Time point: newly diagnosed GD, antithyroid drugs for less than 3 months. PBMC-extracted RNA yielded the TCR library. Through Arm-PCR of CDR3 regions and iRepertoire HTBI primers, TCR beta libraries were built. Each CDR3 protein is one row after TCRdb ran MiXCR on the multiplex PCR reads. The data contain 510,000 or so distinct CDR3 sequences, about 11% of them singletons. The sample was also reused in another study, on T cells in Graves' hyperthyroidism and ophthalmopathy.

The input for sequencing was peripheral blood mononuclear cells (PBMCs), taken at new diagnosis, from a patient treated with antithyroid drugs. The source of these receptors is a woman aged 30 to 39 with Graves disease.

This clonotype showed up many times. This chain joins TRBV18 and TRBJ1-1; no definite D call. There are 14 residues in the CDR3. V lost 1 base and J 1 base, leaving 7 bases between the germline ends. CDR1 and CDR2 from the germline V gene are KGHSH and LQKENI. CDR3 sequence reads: CASSPQEANTEAFF. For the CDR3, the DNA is TGTGCCAGCTCACCACAAGAAGCGAACACTGAAGCTTTCTTT.

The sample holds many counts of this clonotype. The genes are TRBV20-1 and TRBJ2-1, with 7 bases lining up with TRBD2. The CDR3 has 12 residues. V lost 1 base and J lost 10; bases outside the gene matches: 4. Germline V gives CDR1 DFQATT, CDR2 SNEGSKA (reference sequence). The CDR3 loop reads CSARGAGDEQFF. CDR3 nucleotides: TGCAGTGCTAGAGGGGCGGGAGACGAGCAGTTCTTC.

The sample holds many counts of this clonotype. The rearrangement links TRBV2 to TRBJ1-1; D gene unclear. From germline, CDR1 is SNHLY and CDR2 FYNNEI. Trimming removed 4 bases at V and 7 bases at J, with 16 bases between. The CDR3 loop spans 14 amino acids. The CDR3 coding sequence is TGTGCCAGCAGTGTGAAGCCCTCCGGGCTTGAAGCTTTCTTT. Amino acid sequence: CASSVKPSGLEAFF.

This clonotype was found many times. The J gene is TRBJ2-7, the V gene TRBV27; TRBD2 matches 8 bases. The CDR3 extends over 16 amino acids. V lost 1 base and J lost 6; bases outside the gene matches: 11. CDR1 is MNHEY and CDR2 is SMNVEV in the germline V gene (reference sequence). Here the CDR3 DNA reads TGTGCCAGCAGTTTATTGGTGGCGGGAGGAACCTCCGAGCAGTACTTC. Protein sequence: CASSLLVAGGTSEQYF.

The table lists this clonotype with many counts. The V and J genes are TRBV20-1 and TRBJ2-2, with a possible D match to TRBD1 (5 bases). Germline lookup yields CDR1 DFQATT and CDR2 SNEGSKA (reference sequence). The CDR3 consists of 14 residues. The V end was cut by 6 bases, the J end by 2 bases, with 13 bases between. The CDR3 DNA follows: TGCAGTGCGACCCGACAGATTAACACCGGGGAGCTGTTTTTT. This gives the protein CSATRQINTGELFF.

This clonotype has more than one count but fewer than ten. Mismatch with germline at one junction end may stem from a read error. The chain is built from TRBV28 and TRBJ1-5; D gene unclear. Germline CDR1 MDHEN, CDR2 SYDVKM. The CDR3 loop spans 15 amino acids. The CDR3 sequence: CAGSLMGYSNQPQHF. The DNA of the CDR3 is TGTGCCGGCAGTTTAATGGGTTATAGCAATCAGCCCCAGCATTTT.

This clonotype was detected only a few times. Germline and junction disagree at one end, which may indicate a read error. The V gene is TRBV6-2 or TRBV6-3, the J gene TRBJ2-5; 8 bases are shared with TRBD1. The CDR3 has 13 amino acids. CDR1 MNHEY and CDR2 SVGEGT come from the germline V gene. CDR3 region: CAATHRGRESQYF. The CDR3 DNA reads TGTGCCGCAACCCACAGGGGGAGAGAGTCCCAGTACTTC.

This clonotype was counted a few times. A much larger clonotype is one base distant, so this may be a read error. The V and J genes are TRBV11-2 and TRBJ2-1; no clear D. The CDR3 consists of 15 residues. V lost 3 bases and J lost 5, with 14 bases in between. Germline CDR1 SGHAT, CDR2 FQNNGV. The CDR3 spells CASSFHRSTNNEQFF. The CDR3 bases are TGTGCCAGCAGCTTTCATAGATCCACTAACAATGAGCAGTTCTTC. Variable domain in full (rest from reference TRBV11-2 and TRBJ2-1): EAGVAQSPRYKIIEKRQSVAFWCNPISGHATLYWYQQILGQGPKLLIQFQNNGVVDDSQLPKDRFSAERLKGVDSTLKIQPAKLEDSAVYLCASSFHRSTNNEQFFGPGTRLTVL.

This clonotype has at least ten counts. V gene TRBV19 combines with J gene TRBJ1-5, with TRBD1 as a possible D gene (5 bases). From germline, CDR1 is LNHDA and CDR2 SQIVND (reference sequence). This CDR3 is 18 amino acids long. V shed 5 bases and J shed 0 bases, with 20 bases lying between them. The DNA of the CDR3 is TGTGCCAGTAGTGACAGACCGCAAACTCAATATAGCAATCAGCCCCAGCATTTT. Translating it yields CASSDRPQTQYSNQPQHF.

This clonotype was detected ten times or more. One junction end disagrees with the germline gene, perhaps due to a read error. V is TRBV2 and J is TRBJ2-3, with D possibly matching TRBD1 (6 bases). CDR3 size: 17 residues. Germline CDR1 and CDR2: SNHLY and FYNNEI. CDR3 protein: CASSGQTGPPSTDTQYF. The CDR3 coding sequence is TGTGCCAGCAGCGGACAGACCGGCCCCCCTAGCACAGATACGCAGTACTTT.

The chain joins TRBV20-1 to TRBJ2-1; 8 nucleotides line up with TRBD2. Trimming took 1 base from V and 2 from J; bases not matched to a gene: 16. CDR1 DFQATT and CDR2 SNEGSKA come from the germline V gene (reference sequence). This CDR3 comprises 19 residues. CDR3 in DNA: TGCAGTGCTAGAGGCGCTAGCGGGCCAGTAGGCGGGACCTACAATGAGCAGTTCTTC. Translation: CSARGASGPVGGTYNEQFF.

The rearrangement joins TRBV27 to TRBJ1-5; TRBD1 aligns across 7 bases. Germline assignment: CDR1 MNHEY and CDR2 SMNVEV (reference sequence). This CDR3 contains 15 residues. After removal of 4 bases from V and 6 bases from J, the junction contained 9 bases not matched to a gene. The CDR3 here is CASSSVTGVGQPQHF. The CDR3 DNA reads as TGTGCCAGCAGTTCCGTTACAGGGGTCGGTCAGCCCCAGCATTTT.

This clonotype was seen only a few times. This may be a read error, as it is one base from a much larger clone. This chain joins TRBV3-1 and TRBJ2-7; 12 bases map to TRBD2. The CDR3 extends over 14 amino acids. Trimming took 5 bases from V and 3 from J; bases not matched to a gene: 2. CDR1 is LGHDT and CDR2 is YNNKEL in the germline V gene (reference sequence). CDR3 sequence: CASSEGLAGYEQYF. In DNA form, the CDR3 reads TGTGCCAGCAGCGAGGGACTAGCGGGCTACGAGCAGTACTTC.

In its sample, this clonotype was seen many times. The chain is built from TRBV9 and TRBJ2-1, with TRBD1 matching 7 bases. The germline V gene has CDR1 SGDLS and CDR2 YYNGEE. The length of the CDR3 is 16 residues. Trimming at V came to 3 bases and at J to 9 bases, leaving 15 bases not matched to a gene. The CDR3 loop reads CASSGWQGVRFGEQFF. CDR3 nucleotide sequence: TGTGCCAGCAGCGGGTGGCAGGGGGTTAGATTCGGTGAGCAGTTCTTC.

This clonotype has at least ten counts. In DNA, the CDR3 is TGTGCCAGCAGTTTAAGGCAGGGCTGGGAGCAGTACTTC. Its translation: CASSLRQGWEQYF. The chain combines TRBV27 with TRBJ2-7; TRBD1 might be the D (5 bases). CDR3 length: 13 residues. The V end was cut by 2 bases, the J end by 7 bases, with 12 bases between. Germline V gene data show CDR1 as MNHEY and CDR2 as SMNVEV (reference sequence).

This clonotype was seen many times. The CDR3, as DNA: TGTGCCAGCAGCGACAGGTTGGAGGATCAGCCCCAGCATTTT. Its translation: CASSDRLEDQPQHF. The chain recombines TRBV2 with TRBJ1-5; a weak D match, TRBD1 (6 bases). The CDR3 has 14 amino acids. V lost 6 bases and J lost 5, with 14 bases in between. CDR1 and CDR2 (germline): SNHLY, FYNNEI.

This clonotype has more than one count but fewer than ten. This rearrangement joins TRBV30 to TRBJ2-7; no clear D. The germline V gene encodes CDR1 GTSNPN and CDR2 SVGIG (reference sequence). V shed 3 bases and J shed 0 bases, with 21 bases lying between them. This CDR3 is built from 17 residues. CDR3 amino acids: CAWSSSSGPWISYEQYF. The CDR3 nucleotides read TGTGCCTGGAGCTCGAGCTCTGGACCTTGGATCTCCTACGAGCAGTACTTC.

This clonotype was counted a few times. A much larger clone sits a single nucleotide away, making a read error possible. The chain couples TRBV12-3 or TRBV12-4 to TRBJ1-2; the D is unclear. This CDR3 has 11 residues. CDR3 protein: CASRGSYGHTF. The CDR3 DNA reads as TGTGCCAGCAGGGGTTCCTATGGCCACACCTTC.

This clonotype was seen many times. CDR3 sequence: CASSRTDYQPQHF. DNA for the CDR3: TGTGCCAGCAGTAGGACAGACTATCAGCCCCAGCATTTT. The chain links TRBV12-3 or TRBV12-4 to TRBJ1-5; D perhaps matches TRBD1 (6 bases). V lost 5 bases and J 5 bases, leaving 10 bases between the germline ends. The CDR3 is made up of 13 amino acids.